This is a list of T cell receptor beta chains from one sample in a study of cytomegalovirus exposure and HLA in healthy donors. Generated by immunoSEQ multiplex PCR, the TCRdb table keeps only in-frame clones and is missing some. The table lists about 150,000 clones, about 94% of them singletons. Sequencing was carried out using PBMCs. The origin of the receptors is a man between 18 and 35 years old in good health and CMV-seropositive. Each CDR3 is given without its conserved first and last residue. A D gene is named only where the DNA matches it firmly.

j_gene: TRBJ1-2; d_gene: TRBD1; v_gene: TRBV4-2; CDR3aa: ASSLGTGDGYT
j_gene: TRBJ2-3; d_gene: TRBD2; v_gene: TRBV29-1; CDR3aa: SVEGTSGVTDTQY
j_gene: TRBJ1-1; d_gene: NA; v_gene: TRBV27; CDR3aa: ASSWTANTEAF
j_gene: TRBJ1-2; d_gene: NA; v_gene: TRBV6-5; CDR3aa: ASSRQASRGYT
j_gene: TRBJ2-5; d_gene: TRBD1; v_gene: TRBV5-4; CDR3aa: ASSPRQGGETQY
j_gene: TRBJ2-3; d_gene: TRBD2; v_gene: TRBV9; CDR3aa: ASSVGLAGGSDTQY
j_gene: TRBJ1-4; d_gene: NA; v_gene: TRBV5-4; CDR3aa: ASSPGDWDEKLF
j_gene: TRBJ2-7; d_gene: NA; v_gene: TRBV5-1; CDR3aa: ASSFSGGFYEQY
j_gene: TRBJ2-1; d_gene: NA; v_gene: TRBV4-1; CDR3aa: ASSQEGSDGGTKMTLF
j_gene: TRBJ2-7; d_gene: NA; v_gene: TRBV5-4; CDR3aa: ASSLAPNRVNYEQY